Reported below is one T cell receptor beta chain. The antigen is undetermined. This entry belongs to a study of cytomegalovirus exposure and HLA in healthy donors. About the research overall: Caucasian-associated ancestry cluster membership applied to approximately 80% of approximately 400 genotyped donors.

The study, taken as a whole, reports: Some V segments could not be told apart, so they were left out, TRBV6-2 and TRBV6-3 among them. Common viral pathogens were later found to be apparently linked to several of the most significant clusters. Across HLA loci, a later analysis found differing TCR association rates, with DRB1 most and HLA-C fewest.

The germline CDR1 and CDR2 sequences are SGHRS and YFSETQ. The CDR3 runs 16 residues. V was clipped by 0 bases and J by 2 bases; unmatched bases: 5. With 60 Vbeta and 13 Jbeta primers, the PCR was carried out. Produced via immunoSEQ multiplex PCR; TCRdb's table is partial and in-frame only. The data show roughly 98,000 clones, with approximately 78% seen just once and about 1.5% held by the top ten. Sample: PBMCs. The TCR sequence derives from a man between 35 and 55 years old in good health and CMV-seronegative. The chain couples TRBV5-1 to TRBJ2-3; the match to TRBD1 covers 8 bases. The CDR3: CASSLGGTGNTDTQYF. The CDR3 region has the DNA TGCGCCAGCAGCTTGGGGGGGACAGGAAACACAGATACGCAGTATTTT.